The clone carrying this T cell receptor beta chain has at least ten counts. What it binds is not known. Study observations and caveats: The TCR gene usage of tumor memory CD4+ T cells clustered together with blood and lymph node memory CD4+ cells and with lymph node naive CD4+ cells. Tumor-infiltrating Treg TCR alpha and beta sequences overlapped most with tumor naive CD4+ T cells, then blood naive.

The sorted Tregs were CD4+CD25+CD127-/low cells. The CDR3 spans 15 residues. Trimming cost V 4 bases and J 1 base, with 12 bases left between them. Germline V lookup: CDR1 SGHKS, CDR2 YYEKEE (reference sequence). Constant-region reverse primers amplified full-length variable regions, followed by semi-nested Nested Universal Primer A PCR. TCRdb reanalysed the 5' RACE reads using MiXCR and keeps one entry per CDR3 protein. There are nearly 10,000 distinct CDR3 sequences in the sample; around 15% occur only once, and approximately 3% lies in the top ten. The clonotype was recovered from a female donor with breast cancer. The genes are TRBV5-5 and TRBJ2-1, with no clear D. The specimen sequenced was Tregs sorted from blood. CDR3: CASSPDGPSYNEQFF. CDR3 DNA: TGTGCCAGCAGCCCCGATGGTCCGTCCTACAATGAGCAGTTCTTC.